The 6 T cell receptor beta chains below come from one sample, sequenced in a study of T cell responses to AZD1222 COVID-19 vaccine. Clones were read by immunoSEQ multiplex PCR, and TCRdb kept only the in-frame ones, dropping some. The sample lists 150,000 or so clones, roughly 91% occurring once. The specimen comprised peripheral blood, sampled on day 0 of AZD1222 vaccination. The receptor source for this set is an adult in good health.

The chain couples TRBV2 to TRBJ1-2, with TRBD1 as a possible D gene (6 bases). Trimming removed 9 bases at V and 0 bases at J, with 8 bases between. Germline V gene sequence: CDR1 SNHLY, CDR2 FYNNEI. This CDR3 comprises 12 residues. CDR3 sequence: CARRGANYGYTF. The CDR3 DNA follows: TGTGCCAGGAGGGGGGCTAACTATGGCTACACCTTC.

CDR3 coding DNA: TGCGCCAGCTCCCGTTGGGACAGCGGAAACACCATATATTTT. Protein: CASSRWDSGNTIYF. The J gene is TRBJ1-3, the V gene TRBV5-1, with TRBD1 matching 7 bases. V was pared by 7 bases and J by 4 bases, with 8 bases of the junction left unmatched. Germline V CDR1 and CDR2: SGHRS, YFSETQ. There are 14 residues in the CDR3.

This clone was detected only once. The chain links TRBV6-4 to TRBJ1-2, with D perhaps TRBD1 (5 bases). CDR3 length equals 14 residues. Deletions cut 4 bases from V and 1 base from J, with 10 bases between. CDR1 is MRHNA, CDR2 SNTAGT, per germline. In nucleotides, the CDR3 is TGTGCCAGCAGTGCAGACAGAAGTAACTATGGCTACACCTTC. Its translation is CASSADRSNYGYTF.

CDR3 amino acids: CASSPFPPSLYSNQPQHF. For the CDR3, the DNA is TGTGCCAGCAGTCCCTTTCCCCCCTCACTGTATAGCAATCAGCCCCAGCATTTT. The gene calls are TRBV27 and TRBJ1-5, with no clear D. V was clipped by 5 bases and J by 0 bases, with 20 bases between them. The CDR3 extends over 18 amino acids. The germline gives CDR1 MNHEY, CDR2 SMNVEV (reference sequence).

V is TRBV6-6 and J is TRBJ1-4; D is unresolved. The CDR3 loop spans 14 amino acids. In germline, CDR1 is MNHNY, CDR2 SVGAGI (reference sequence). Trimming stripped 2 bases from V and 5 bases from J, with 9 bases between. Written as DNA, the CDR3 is TGTGCCAGCAGTTACCCCGGTCGGAATGAAAAACTGTTTTTT. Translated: CASSYPGRNEKLFF.

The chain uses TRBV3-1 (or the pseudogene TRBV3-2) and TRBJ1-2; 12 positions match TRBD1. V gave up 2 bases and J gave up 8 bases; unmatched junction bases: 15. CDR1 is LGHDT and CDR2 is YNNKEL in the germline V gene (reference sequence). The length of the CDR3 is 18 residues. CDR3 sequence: CASSQYLLGQGARKGYTF. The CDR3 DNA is TGTGCCAGCAGCCAATACCTTTTGGGACAGGGGGCGCGGAAAGGCTACACCTTC.